Below, 10 T cell receptor beta chains from the same sample are listed, as sequenced in a study of cytomegalovirus exposure and HLA in healthy donors. The PCR ran on 60 Vbeta and 13 Jbeta primers. Clones were sequenced by immunoSEQ multiplex PCR, and TCRdb holds only the in-frame ones, with some missing. The table includes some 99,000 clones, less than 80% detected once. Sequencing was carried out using PBMCs. The receptors shown here come from a man between 40 and 49 years old in good health and CMV-seronegative.

The genes are TRBV7-3 and TRBJ1-6, with 7 bases lining up with TRBD1. Germline V gene data show CDR1 as SGHTA and CDR2 as FQGTGA. The CDR3 spans 13 residues. Trimming removed 5 bases from V and 10 bases from J; junction bases left unmatched: 5. The CDR3 spells CASSIDRDSPLHF. CDR3 coding DNA: TGTGCCAGCAGCATCGACAGGGACTCACCCCTCCACTTT.

V usage is TRBV28 and J usage is TRBJ2-1, with 8 nucleotides matching TRBD2. After removal of 3 bases from V and 10 bases from J, the junction contained 8 bases not matched to a gene. The CDR3 runs to 14 residues. Germline loops: CDR1 MDHEN, CDR2 SYDVKM. The CDR3 sequence: CASSLEKRGNEQFF. CDR3 DNA: TGTGCCAGCAGTTTGGAAAAGCGGGGGAACGAGCAGTTCTTC.

This clone was found a few times. The rearrangement links TRBV29-1 to TRBJ2-3, with 9 bases aligning to TRBD1. The V gene end was trimmed by 0 bases and the J gene end by 6 bases; junction bases not matched to a gene: 10. Germline V gene lookup returns CDR1 SQVTM and CDR2 ANQGSEA. CDR3 length: 16 residues. The CDR3 DNA is TGCAGCGTTGAAGATCCCGGACAGGGGCCTCGGGATACGCAGTATTTT. Translation gives CSVEDPGQGPRDTQYF.

The J gene is TRBJ2-4, the V gene TRBV5-1; TRBD1 aligns across 11 bases. There are 15 residues in the CDR3. V was pared by 4 bases and J by 4 bases, with 4 bases of the junction left unmatched. Germline CDR1 reads SGHRS; CDR2 reads YFSETQ. CDR3 in amino acids: CASSQGQGAKNIQYF. The DNA for the CDR3 is TGCGCCAGCAGCCAAGGACAGGGGGCGAAAAACATTCAGTACTTC. Using reference TRBV5-1 and TRBJ2-4 for the parts outside the CDR3, the full variable domain is KAGVTQTPRYLIKTRGQQVTLSCSPISGHRSVSWYQQTPGQGLQFLFEYFSETQRNKGNFPGRFSGRQFSNSRSEMNVSTLELGDSALYLCASSQGQGAKNIQYFGAGTRLSVL.

The chain carries TRBV30 and TRBJ1-4; D may be TRBD1 (5 bases). Deletions cut 5 bases from V and 0 bases from J, with 13 bases between. The CDR3 is 15 amino acids. Germline V gene data show CDR1 as GTSNPN and CDR2 as SVGIG (reference sequence). CDR3 loop: CAWGAEGPTNEKLFF. The CDR3 DNA is TGTGCCTGGGGGGCGGAGGGCCCAACTAATGAAAAACTGTTTTTT.

The genes are TRBV19 and TRBJ1-2; possible D gene TRBD1, 5 bases. Trimming stripped 9 bases from V and 6 bases from J, with 20 bases between. Germline values: CDR1 LNHDA, CDR2 SQIVND (reference sequence). This CDR3 contains 14 residues. The CDR3 DNA is TGTGCCAGCAGCGAGGTGGGGGGAGTGAATGGCTACACCTTC. This gives the protein CASSEVGGVNGYTF.

V is TRBV10-2 and J is TRBJ2-1; 8 nucleotides align to TRBD2. The CDR3 runs to 18 residues. The V segment lost 7 bases and the J segment 11 bases; nucleotides outside the gene matches: 25. Germline CDR1 and CDR2: WSHSY and SAAADI. The CDR3 DNA follows: TGCGCCAGCACCACCCTCGTAGGGACTAGTAGGGGGACTCCTAAGCAGTTCTTC. It yields the protein CASTTLVGTSRGTPKQFF.

The chain has TRBV7-9 and TRBJ1-1; D gene uncertain. The germline V gene encodes CDR1 SEHNR and CDR2 FQNEAQ (reference sequence). The CDR3 runs to 14 residues. V was shortened by 1 base and J by 1 base, with 7 bases between the two germline ends. The CDR3 here is CASSLVLENTEAFF. For the CDR3, the DNA is TGTGCCAGCAGCTTAGTTTTAGAGAACACTGAAGCTTTCTTT.

The chain carries TRBV6-1 and TRBJ1-1; possible D gene TRBD1, 6 bases. The germline gives CDR1 MNHNS, CDR2 SASEGT. The ends were cut back, 3 bases at V and 2 bases at J, with 13 bases in the middle. This CDR3 spans 15 amino acids. The CDR3 nucleotides are TGTGCCAGCAGTGATTCAGGGGAACCCAACACTGAAGCTTTCTTT. This gives the protein CASSDSGEPNTEAFF.

This rearrangement joins TRBV7-9 to TRBJ2-3; a weak D match, TRBD1 (5 bases). There are 15 residues in the CDR3. Germline loops: CDR1 SEHNR, CDR2 FQNEAQ (reference sequence). The ends were cut back, 4 bases at V and 1 base at J, with 12 bases in the middle. The CDR3 protein is CASSSALTGTDTQYF. The CDR3 DNA reads as TGTGCCAGCAGCTCGGCCCTGACAGGCACAGATACGCAGTATTTT.